A selection of T cell receptor beta chains follows, all from one sample in a study of CD8 T cells in ankylosing spondylitis. TCRdb ran MiXCR on the 5' RACE reads and lists one entry per CDR3 protein. The data contain around 250,000 distinct CDR3 sequences, roughly 32% of them singletons. The sample taken for sequencing was blood, either unsorted or a sorted T cell fraction (not recorded which). The receptors come from a male donor with ankylosing spondylitis or in good health (not recorded which). CDR3s include the opening cysteine and the closing phenylalanine or tryptophan. The D gene is left open where the match is weak. A row's size may be missing; if present it is once, few, many or a size class.

V gene: TRBV10-2; D gene: -; CDR3 length: 12; J gene: TRBJ2-5; clone size: few; CDR3 protein: CASSESGETQYF; CDR3 DNA: TGCGCCAGCAGTGAGTCGGGGGAGACCCAGTACTTC
V gene: TRBV5-1; D gene: -; CDR3 length: 15; J gene: TRBJ1-4; clone size: few; CDR3 protein: CASSLVGSAGEKLFF; CDR3 DNA: TGCGCCAGCAGCTTGGTGGGAAGCGCAGGAGAAAAACTGTTTTTT
V gene: TRBV7-8; D gene: -; CDR3 length: 16; J gene: TRBJ1-1; clone size: -; CDR3 protein: CASSLARGGGDTEAFF; CDR3 DNA: TGTGCCAGCAGCTTAGCGCGCGGGGGTGGGGACACTGAAGCTTTCTTT
V gene: TRBV5-5; D gene: TRBD2; CDR3 length: 13; J gene: TRBJ2-7; clone size: -; CDR3 protein: CASSPGLDLEQYF; CDR3 DNA: TGTGCCAGCAGTCCGGGACTAGACCTGGAGCAGTACTTC
V gene: TRBV9; D gene: TRBD1; CDR3 length: 16; J gene: TRBJ1-6; clone size: -; CDR3 protein: CASSPQTGGFNSPLHF; CDR3 DNA: TGTGCCAGCAGCCCTCAGACAGGGGGCTTTAATTCACCCCTCCACTTT
V gene: TRBV5-6; D gene: -; CDR3 length: 13; J gene: TRBJ2-1; clone size: -; CDR3 protein: CASGSFSYNEQFF; CDR3 DNA: TGTGCCAGCGGTTCCTTCAGCTACAATGAGCAGTTCTTC
V gene: TRBV9; D gene: -; CDR3 length: 12; J gene: TRBJ2-1; clone size: -; CDR3 protein: CASSVEGYEQFF; CDR3 DNA: TGTGCCAGCAGCGTAGAGGGGTACGAGCAGTTCTTC
V gene: TRBV2; D gene: TRBD1; CDR3 length: 15; J gene: TRBJ2-3; clone size: -; CDR3 protein: CASNLWTGNTDTQYF; CDR3 DNA: TGTGCCAGCAATCTCTGGACAGGGAACACAGATACGCAGTATTTT
V gene: TRBV6-5; D gene: -; CDR3 length: 14; J gene: TRBJ2-7; clone size: -; CDR3 protein: CASSYVPGSDEQYF; CDR3 DNA: TGTGCCAGCAGTTACGTTCCCGGGTCCGACGAGCAGTACTTC
V gene: TRBV9; D gene: -; CDR3 length: 13; J gene: TRBJ2-5; clone size: -; CDR3 protein: CASSVITGETQYF; CDR3 DNA: TGTGCCAGCAGCGTTATAACCGGGGAGACCCAGTACTTC
V gene: TRBV5-5; D gene: -; CDR3 length: 14; J gene: TRBJ1-6; clone size: -; CDR3 protein: CASSLLLSDSPLHF; CDR3 DNA: TGTGCCAGCAGCTTGTTATTAAGTGATTCACCCCTCCACTTT
V gene: TRBV7-9; D gene: -; CDR3 length: 14; J gene: TRBJ1-2; clone size: few; CDR3 protein: CASSSDTGNYGYTF; CDR3 DNA: TGTGCCAGCAGCTCCGATACGGGGAACTATGGCTACACCTTC
V gene: TRBV12-3/TRBV12-4; D gene: TRBD2; CDR3 length: 13; J gene: TRBJ2-5; clone size: few; CDR3 protein: CASAIGGKETQYF; CDR3 DNA: TGTGCCAGCGCAATCGGGGGGAAAGAGACCCAGTACTTC
V gene: TRBV20-1; D gene: -; CDR3 length: 14; J gene: TRBJ2-7; clone size: -; CDR3 protein: CSARKDGYSYEQYF; CDR3 DNA: TGCAGTGCTAGAAAGGACGGGTACTCCTACGAGCAGTACTTC
V gene: TRBV7-6; D gene: TRBD1; CDR3 length: 15; J gene: TRBJ2-3; clone size: -; CDR3 protein: CASSSGTGGEDTQYF; CDR3 DNA: TGTGCCAGCAGTTCCGGGACAGGGGGCGAAGATACGCAGTATTTT
V gene: TRBV12-3/TRBV12-4; D gene: -; CDR3 length: 15; J gene: TRBJ2-3; clone size: -; CDR3 protein: CASSLDRARTDTQYF; CDR3 DNA: TGTGCCAGCAGCCTCGACCGGGCCCGCACAGATACGCAGTATTTT
V gene: TRBV6-2/TRBV6-3; D gene: -; CDR3 length: 13; J gene: TRBJ2-1; clone size: once; CDR3 protein: CATQLDSYNEQFF; CDR3 DNA: TGTGCCACCCAGCTCGACTCCTACAATGAGCAGTTCTTC
V gene: TRBV10-1; D gene: TRBD2; CDR3 length: 16; J gene: TRBJ2-1; clone size: -; CDR3 protein: CASSSGRGGGSDEQFF; CDR3 DNA: TGCGCCAGCAGTTCCGGGCGGGGGGGCGGTTCGGATGAGCAGTTCTTC
V gene: TRBV9; D gene: -; CDR3 length: 13; J gene: TRBJ2-5; clone size: -; CDR3 protein: CASSGSVQETQYF; CDR3 DNA: TGTGCCAGCAGCGGCTCGGTCCAAGAGACCCAGTACTTC
V gene: TRBV29-1; D gene: -; CDR3 length: 13; J gene: TRBJ2-7; clone size: few; CDR3 protein: CSVGSRRSYEQYF; CDR3 DNA: TGCAGCGTTGGTAGTCGTAGAAGCTACGAGCAGTACTTC